This entry lists 9 T cell receptor beta chains sequenced from one sample in a study of graft-versus-host responses after intestinal transplantation (dated by TCRdb to the early 2020s). The library was obtained by the immunoSEQ multiplex PCR assay. This is the immuneACCESS table as TCRdb keeps it, with only in-frame sequences that have V and J called. A part of the clones is gone; compared with another copy, unresolved V genes explain less than half, and the rest is unexplained. Here the sample has 75,000 to 100,000 clones; about 94% occur a single time. The top ten clonotypes cover more than 0.15% of the sample. These receptors have no known antigen. Interpreted using the paper, the time point label stands for: cells obtained before transplantation from donor or recipient. The specimen was unstimulated CD4+ T cells sorted from spleen or lymph node cells, collected before intestinal transplant. The source of these receptors is a human donor who received an intestinal transplant.

This rearrangement joins TRBV18 to TRBJ2-3, with D possibly matching TRBD2 (6 bases). V was pared by 0 bases and J by 5 bases, with 6 bases between. The CDR3 has 13 residues. Germline assignment: CDR1 KGHSH and CDR2 LQKENI. The CDR3 sequence is CASSPPGLDTQYF. The DNA for the CDR3 is TGTGCCAGCTCACCACCGGGACTAGATACGCAGTATTTT.

The CDR3 bases are TGCGCCAGCAGCGCGACAGGGGGAACTGAAGCTTTCTTT. Amino acid sequence: CASSATGGTEAFF. The rearrangement links TRBV5-1 to TRBJ1-1, with TRBD1 matching over 9 bases. The germline V gene has CDR1 SGHRS and CDR2 YFSETQ. CDR3 length equals 13 residues. The trim removed 4 bases at V and 5 bases at J, leaving 3 bases unmatched.

DNA for the CDR3: TGTGCCAGCAGCCCGGTGGTCGTCGGTGGCTACACCTTC. Its translation: CASSPVVVGGYTF. The rearrangement joins TRBV7-2 to TRBJ1-2; D remains ambiguous. Trimming stripped 5 bases from V and 7 bases from J, with 14 bases between. The V gene's germline CDR1 is SGHTA and CDR2 FQGNSA. The CDR3 spans 13 residues.

The chain recombines TRBV4-1 with TRBJ2-1; 11 bases match TRBD2. CDR1 and CDR2 (germline): MGHRA, YSYEKL. V shed 1 base and J 9 bases; nucleotides not matched to a gene: 5. The CDR3 consists of 15 residues. DNA of the CDR3: TGCGCCAGCAGCCAAGGGCTAGCGGGAGGCGGTGAGCAGTTCTTC. Translation: CASSQGLAGGGEQFF.

The chain combines TRBV5-1 with TRBJ2-1; 8 bases map to TRBD1. J was trimmed by 9 bases and V by 0 bases; bases with no gene match: 11. CDR3 length: 16 amino acids. Germline assignment: CDR1 SGHRS and CDR2 YFSETQ. The CDR3 region has the DNA TGCGCCAGCAGCTTGGCCCACAGGGGGTCTAGGGGTGAGCAGTTCTTC. Amino acids: CASSLAHRGSRGEQFF.

This chain links TRBV30 with TRBJ1-1, with unresolved D. The V gene lost 1 base and the J gene lost 4 bases, with 13 bases spanning the gap. This CDR3 spans 14 amino acids. CDR1 and CDR2 from the germline V gene are GTSNPN and SVGIG (reference sequence). For the CDR3, the DNA is TGTGCCTGGAGTGGGACGAGGGTTGGCACTGAAGCTTTCTTT. Amino acids: CAWSGTRVGTEAFF.

On this clone: Other DNA sequences in this sample translate to the same CDR3. In DNA, the CDR3 is TGTGCCAGCAGCTTAGGACAAAACTATGGCTACACCTTC. Its protein product is CASSLGQNYGYTF. V is TRBV7-2 and J is TRBJ1-2; no firm D call. Germline V lookup: CDR1 SGHTA, CDR2 FQGNSA. V lost 1 base and J lost 2, with 5 bases in between. The CDR3 spans 13 residues.

The chain joins TRBV30 to TRBJ2-6; unclear D gene. The CDR3 length is 15 residues. Trimming left V 0 bases short and J 0 bases short, with 6 bases between. Germline assignment: CDR1 GTSNPN and CDR2 SVGIG (reference sequence). The CDR3 region is CAWSVLGSGANVLTF. Written as DNA, the CDR3 is TGTGCCTGGAGTGTACTTGGCTCTGGGGCCAACGTCCTGACTTTC.

This clone was found once. The J gene is TRBJ2-5, the V gene TRBV27, with 8 positions matching TRBD2. Looked up from germline, CDR1 is MNHEY and CDR2 is SMNVEV (reference sequence). The V gene end was trimmed by 4 bases and the J gene end by 5 bases; junction bases not matched to a gene: 3. The CDR3 sequence is 13 residues long. The chain's CDR3 is CASSYKREETQYF. CDR3 in DNA: TGTGCCAGCAGTTATAAGCGGGAGGAGACCCAGTACTTC.